This TCR beta chain originates from a study of blood T cell repertoires in COVID-19. As for the study in general: Collection of acute and convalescent COVID-19 samples took place in the United States, Italy and Spain. T cells, B-cell-depleted T cells, or PBMCs supplied cDNA or gDNA.

Under the authors' procedure: The authors estimated nucleated cell counts from reference gene primer amplification. The table came from immunoSEQ multiplex PCR; TCRdb's copy has only in-frame clones and leaves some out. From that table come the V and J calls and clone size; the DNA was used to work out D and trimming. Of tens of thousands of clones listed, roughly 78% are singletons. This clone is a singleton in its sample. The CDR3 runs to 17 residues. Germline V CDR1 and CDR2: WSHSY, SAAADI. The junction had 18 bases not matched to a gene; V was cut back by 4 bases and J by 7 bases. Sequencing was performed on peripheral blood. The V call is TRBV10-2, the J call TRBJ2-7; TRBD2 agrees at 8 bases. This sequence originates from a human donor in a cohort sampled during active COVID-19. CDR3: CASSGSGPLAGPGEQYF. For the CDR3, the DNA is TGCGCCAGCAGTGGTTCGGGGCCATTAGCGGGGCCCGGTGAGCAGTACTTC.